The 26 T cell receptor beta chains given below trace back to one sample, sequenced in a study of OX40 agonist ivuxolimab in advanced cancers. Library preparation employed the immunoSEQ multiplex PCR assay. TCRdb holds this immuneACCESS table with in-frame rearrangements only. Some clones are missing; in checked studies, unresolved V genes explain under half, and the rest has no known cause. This sample comprises approximately 76,000 clones, less than 90% of them detected only once. Roughly 13% of the sample comes from the top ten. The sample was CD4+ or CD8+ T cells sorted from blood, taken in a trial of the OX40 agonist ivuxolimab. The source is an adult with an advanced solid tumor such as melanoma, head and neck, liver or kidney cancer.

This chain uses TRBV11-3 with TRBJ2-7; possibly TRBD1 for D (5 bases). Between the trimmed V and J ends, which lost 2 bases and 3 bases, there was a span of 11 bases. The CDR3 sequence is 14 residues long. Germline CDR1 reads SGHNT; CDR2 reads YENEEA. The CDR3 sequence: CASSLKAGNYEQYF. As DNA, the CDR3 is TGTGCCAGCAGCTTAAAGGCAGGGAACTACGAGCAGTACTTC.

J is TRBJ1-1 and V is TRBV4-1; no firm D call. V lost 3 bases and J 1 base, leaving 6 bases between the germline ends. CDR3 length equals 13 residues. The germline gives CDR1 MGHRA, CDR2 YSYEKL. CDR3 nucleotides: TGCGCCAGCAGCCAGAGGGAGAACACTGAAGCTTTCTTT. This gives the protein CASSQRENTEAFF.

The chain is built from TRBV6-5 and TRBJ2-7; possibly TRBD2 for D (5 bases). The ends were cut back, 7 bases at V and 2 bases at J, with 15 bases in the middle. Germline assignment: CDR1 MNHEY and CDR2 SVGAGI. This CDR3 comprises 14 residues. The chain's CDR3 is CASMVGRFAYEQYF. Here the CDR3 DNA reads TGTGCCAGCATGGTTGGGAGATTCGCCTACGAGCAGTACTTC.

The chain is built from TRBV19 and TRBJ1-2, with D perhaps TRBD1 (5 bases). Germline V CDR1 and CDR2: LNHDA, SQIVND (reference sequence). The CDR3 covers 14 residues. Trimming removed 2 bases at V and 3 bases at J, with 10 bases between. The CDR3 sequence is CASSIMGDYYGYTF. The CDR3, as DNA: TGTGCCAGTAGTATAATGGGGGACTACTATGGCTACACCTTC.

This clone was detected a few times. CDR3 in amino acids: CAWSPGQPYGYTF. The CDR3 coding sequence is TGTGCCTGGTCCCCCGGGCAGCCCTATGGCTACACCTTC. This chain uses TRBV30 with TRBJ1-2; D ambiguous. The CDR3 sequence is 13 residues long. V lost 5 bases and J 4 bases, leaving 14 bases between the germline ends. Germline loops: CDR1 GTSNPN, CDR2 SVGIG (reference sequence).

The chain carries TRBV29-1 and TRBJ2-1; D possibly corresponds to TRBD2 (5 bases). The CDR3 spans 11 residues. Trimming stripped 0 bases from V and 15 bases from J, with 12 bases between. Germline assignment: CDR1 SQVTM and CDR2 ANQGSEA. The CDR3, as DNA: TGCAGCGTTGAAGATTCGGCTAGCCCGTTCTTC. This sequence encodes CSVEDSASPFF.

V is TRBV27 and J is TRBJ2-1; D gene uncertain. V was shortened by 0 bases and J by 7 bases, with 4 bases between the two germline ends. The CDR3 runs to 12 residues. The germline gives CDR1 MNHEY, CDR2 SMNVEV (reference sequence). CDR3 region: CASSLSGNEQFF. CDR3 nucleotides: TGTGCCAGCAGTTTATCTGGGAATGAGCAGTTCTTC.

This clone showed up just a few times. The genes are TRBV4-1 and TRBJ2-7; D is possibly TRBD1 (6 bases). This CDR3 spans 14 amino acids. V was cut by 0 bases and J by 5 bases, with 11 bases left in between. Germline values: CDR1 MGHRA, CDR2 YSYEKL. CDR3 coding DNA: TGCGCCAGCAGCCAAGAAAGGGGGTCGGACGAGCAGTACTTC. It yields the protein CASSQERGSDEQYF.

The chain carries TRBV11-1 and TRBJ1-2, with D possibly being TRBD1 (5 bases). Deletions cut 5 bases from V and 4 bases from J, with 17 bases between. The CDR3 contains 15 residues. CDR1 and CDR2 from the germline V gene are SGHAT and FQDESV (reference sequence). CDR3 sequence: CASSGRQNLAYGYTF. For the CDR3, the DNA is TGTGCCAGCAGCGGACGACAGAACCTAGCCTATGGCTACACCTTC.

CDR3 residues: CASSYTNYEQYF. The CDR3 region has the DNA TGTGCCAGCAGCTACACTAATTACGAGCAGTACTTC. The chain carries TRBV7-2 and TRBJ2-7; D remains unclear. The CDR3 sequence is 12 residues long. V gave up 4 bases and J gave up 4 bases, with 8 bases separating them. CDR1 is SGHTA, CDR2 FQGNSA, per germline. The entire variable domain, with the rest obtained from reference TRBV7-2 and TRBJ2-7, is as follows: GAGVSQSPSNKVTEKGKDVELRCDPISGHTALYWYRQSLGQGLEFLIYFQGNSAPDKSGLPSDRFSAERTGGSVSTLTIQRTQQEDSAVYLCASSYTNYEQYFGPGTRLTVT.

The chain combines TRBV9 with TRBJ1-2, with 8 bases fitting TRBD1. Germline trimming cut 9 bases from V and 5 bases from J; bases unmatched to any gene: 9. Germline V lookup: CDR1 SGDLS, CDR2 YYNGEE. This CDR3 has 13 residues. Here the CDR3 DNA reads TGTGCCATTTCCAGGGGGCAAGATTATGGCTACACCTTC. Translated: CAISRGQDYGYTF.

This chain connects TRBV6-6 to TRBJ2-7; D is tentatively TRBD1 or TRBD2 (5 bases each). The CDR3 extends over 15 amino acids. Germline loops: CDR1 MNHNY, CDR2 SVGAGI (reference sequence). Trimming cost V 6 bases and J 5 bases, with 20 bases left between them. This CDR3 is CASSQLSGQADEQYF. CDR3 nucleotide sequence: TGTGCCAGCAGCCAACTATCGGGGCAAGCGGACGAGCAGTACTTC.

This clone appeared once. CDR3 region: CASGVVTEAFF. In nucleotides, the CDR3 is TGTGCCAGTGGGGTCGTCACTGAAGCTTTCTTT. This chain connects TRBV2 to TRBJ1-1; D is undetermined. Between the trimmed V and J ends, which lost 9 bases and 4 bases, there was a span of 9 bases. This CDR3 has 11 amino acids. Germline CDR1 is SNHLY and CDR2 is FYNNEI.

Here the CDR3 DNA reads TGTGCCAGCAGCTCGTCCAGGGTTCAAGAGACCCAGTACTTC. This translates into CASSSSRVQETQYF. This chain links TRBV7-3 with TRBJ2-5; perhaps TRBD1 as D (5 bases). Per the germline V gene, CDR1 is SGHTA and CDR2 is FQGTGA. V was shortened by 4 bases and J by 2 bases, with 11 bases between the two germline ends. This CDR3 is 14 amino acids long. Drawing the rest from reference TRBV7-3 and TRBJ2-5, the complete variable domain is GAGVSQTPSNKVTEKGKYVELRCDPISGHTALYWYRQSLGQGPEFLIYFQGTGAADDSGLPNDRFFAVRPEGSVSTLKIQRTERGDSAVYLCASSSSRVQETQYFGPGTRLLVL.

The chain uses TRBV13 and TRBJ1-1; D not resolved. This CDR3 spans 16 amino acids. V lost 0 bases to trimming and J lost 0 bases, with 11 bases between them. Germline assignment: CDR1 PRHDT and CDR2 FYEKMQ (reference sequence). CDR3 in amino acids: CASSLGSRVVNTEAFF. CDR3 coding DNA: TGTGCCAGCAGCTTAGGATCACGCGTCGTGAACACTGAAGCTTTCTTT.

This sequence joins TRBV19 and TRBJ1-2; D unresolved. CDR3 length: 14 amino acids. Trimming stripped 6 bases from V and 2 bases from J, with 13 bases between. CDR1 is LNHDA and CDR2 is SQIVND in the germline V gene (reference sequence). The CDR3: CASSRPAENYGYTF. Here the CDR3 DNA reads TGTGCCAGTAGCCGACCGGCAGAGAACTATGGCTACACCTTC.

This clone was picked up one time. The genes are TRBV6-1 and TRBJ2-7; D might be TRBD2 (6 bases). CDR1 MNHNS and CDR2 SASEGT come from the germline V gene. This CDR3 is built from 15 residues. Trimming removed 1 base at V and 2 bases at J, with 12 bases between. The CDR3 DNA sequence: TGTGCCAGCAGTGAAGGGTTAGCGGATACCTACGAGCAGTACTTC. Translation: CASSEGLADTYEQYF.

Only one count was recorded for this clone. The chain links TRBV5-3 to TRBJ2-7; 8 bases map to TRBD1. TRBV5-3 is recorded as an ORF, its role being uncertain. The V gene end was trimmed by 4 bases and the J gene end by 4 bases; junction bases not matched to a gene: 10. The length of the CDR3 is 15 residues. The CDR3: CARSRRRDRRYEQYF. CDR3 sequence (DNA): TGTGCCAGAAGCCGCCGCCGGGACAGGCGATACGAGCAGTACTTC.

The chain joins TRBV5-1 to TRBJ2-7; D may be TRBD2 (7 bases). CDR3 size: 14 residues. V lost 4 bases, J lost 2 bases, and 13 bases lay in between. Germline V gives CDR1 SGHRS, CDR2 YFSETQ. This CDR3 reads CASSPEGGPYEQYF. The CDR3 DNA follows: TGCGCCAGCAGCCCGGAGGGGGGGCCCTACGAGCAGTACTTC.

This chain uses TRBV5-1 with TRBJ1-2; no clear D gene. CDR3 length: 14 amino acids. V lost 4 bases and J lost 6, with 16 bases in between. Germline loops: CDR1 SGHRS, CDR2 YFSETQ. Here the CDR3 reads CASSVSAGSHGYTF. CDR3 sequence (DNA): TGCGCCAGCAGCGTTTCGGCCGGGTCCCATGGCTACACCTTC.

The gene calls are TRBV5-5 and TRBJ2-7; TRBD2 aligns across 7 bases. The CDR3 contains 15 residues. Trimming removed 4 bases from V and 3 bases from J; junction bases left unmatched: 10. Germline V CDR1 and CDR2: SGHKS, YYEKEE (reference sequence). For the CDR3, the DNA is TGTGCCAGCAGCCAAGATTCCGCTAGCGGCTACGAGCAGTACTTC. The encoded protein is CASSQDSASGYEQYF.

The J gene is TRBJ2-3, the V gene TRBV2, with D maybe TRBD1 (6 bases). The CDR3 runs to 12 residues. The germline CDR1 and CDR2 sequences are SNHLY and FYNNEI. The V end was cut by 6 bases, the J end by 6 bases, with 10 bases between. CDR3 sequence: CASRPGADTQYF. The DNA of the CDR3 is TGTGCCAGCAGACCAGGGGCGGATACGCAGTATTTT.

This chain links TRBV9 with TRBJ1-5; 8 nucleotides match TRBD1. The CDR3 is 14 amino acids. The junction had 0 bases not matched to a gene; V was cut back by 3 bases and J by 1 base. Germline loops: CDR1 SGDLS, CDR2 YYNGEE. This chain's CDR3 is CASSGTGSNQPQHF. CDR3 nucleotide sequence: TGTGCCAGCAGCGGGACAGGGAGCAATCAGCCCCAGCATTTT.

Comment on this clone: Other DNA sequences in the sample encode the same CDR3. The chain employs TRBV2 and TRBJ2-7; D might be TRBD1 (6 bases). With 5 bases removed from V and 3 bases from J, the gap between germline ends came to 8 bases. Germline V gene sequence: CDR1 SNHLY, CDR2 FYNNEI. This CDR3 has 12 amino acids. The chain's CDR3 is CASSPQGYEQYF. For the CDR3, the DNA is TGTGCCAGCAGTCCACAGGGCTACGAGCAGTACTTC.

The chain couples TRBV21-1 to TRBJ1-1. TRBV21-1 is designated a pseudogene. This CDR3 has 14 amino acids. CDR3 coding DNA: TGTGCCAGCAGCCCTAAGCAGGGAGGTACTGAAGCTTTCTTT. Amino acid sequence: CASSPKQGGTEAFF.

This chain uses TRBV5-1 with TRBJ1-2; D gene uncertain. The CDR3 spans 15 residues. Looked up from germline, CDR1 is SGHRS and CDR2 is YFSETQ. Trimming pared 4 bases from V and 4 bases from J, leaving 17 bases between. CDR3 in amino acids: CASSGTVRKTYGYTF. The CDR3 DNA follows: TGCGCCAGCAGCGGCACGGTTCGAAAGACCTATGGCTACACCTTC.